The 32 T cell receptor beta chains below all came from one sample that was sequenced in a study of Graves' ophthalmopathy and Graves' hyperthyroidism. For repertoire sequencing, the TCR beta CDR3 regions were amplified from RNA transcripts. A first-round RT-PCR used HTBI primers, followed by a second-round multiplex PCR. TCRdb processed the multiplex PCR reads anew with MiXCR; each CDR3 protein has one entry. The table has approximately 1.2 million distinct CDR3 sequences, 35% to 40% seen once. Sequencing was carried out using peripheral blood or thyroid tissue (not recorded which). The receptors here all came from an adult man with Graves' hyperthyroidism.

V is TRBV10-3 and J is TRBJ2-2, with TRBD1 matching over 7 bases. CDR3 length: 12 amino acids. Germline V gives CDR1 ENHRY, CDR2 SYGVKD. After removal of 6 bases from V and 8 bases from J, the junction contained 3 bases not matched to a gene. CDR3 bases: TGTGCCATCAGCATGGGACAGGGGGAGCTGTTTTTT. Translated: CAISMGQGELFF.

This clonotype was observed at least ten times. This chain connects TRBV6-5 to TRBJ1-2; 12 positions agree with TRBD1. Trimming removed 10 bases from V and 4 bases from J; junction bases left unmatched: 7. The CDR3 loop spans 14 amino acids. The germline V gene encodes CDR1 MNHEY and CDR2 SVGAGI. Here the CDR3 DNA reads TGTGCCACCAGGGACAGGGGGCGCAGCTATGGCTACACCTTC. Translation gives CATRDRGRSYGYTF.

The CDR3 nucleotides are TGTGCCAGCAAGTCGGGAGGAATTGAGACCCAGTACTTC. It is translated as CASKSGGIETQYF. V gene TRBV12-3 or TRBV12-4 combines with J gene TRBJ2-5; 7 bases map to TRBD2. V was clipped by 7 bases and J by 5 bases; unmatched bases: 7. This CDR3 comprises 13 residues.

This clonotype was seen more than once but under ten times. The J gene is TRBJ1-2, the V gene TRBV7-6; D might be TRBD1 (5 bases). Trimming stripped 0 bases from V and 8 bases from J, with 13 bases between. Germline V CDR1 and CDR2: SGHVS, FNYEAQ. This CDR3 has 14 residues. For the CDR3, the DNA is TGTGCCAGCAGCTTAGCAGGGGAACTGGGGGGCTACACCTTC. Protein sequence: CASSLAGELGGYTF.

This clonotype appeared a single time. V and J are TRBV5-1 and TRBJ1-4, with D tentatively TRBD1 (5 bases). The CDR3 loop spans 14 amino acids. V gave up 4 bases and J gave up 8 bases, with 15 bases separating them. CDR1 and CDR2 from the germline V gene are SGHRS and YFSETQ. As DNA, the CDR3 is TGCGCCAGCAGCACCGGGACGTTCCAAGAAAAACTGTTTTTT. Translated, it gives CASSTGTFQEKLFF.

This clonotype was found many times. The junction does not match germline at one end; this may be a read error. V usage is TRBV5-1 and J usage is TRBJ2-5; 8 nucleotides line up with TRBD2. In germline, CDR1 is SGHRS, CDR2 YFSETQ. This CDR3 spans 14 amino acids. This CDR3 reads CASSPGGGQETQYF. In DNA form, the CDR3 reads TGTGCCAGCAGCCCCGGCGGGGGGCAAGAGACCCAGTACTTC.

The CDR3 protein is CASSAGFSYYEQYF. The CDR3, as DNA: TGCGCCAGCAGCGCCGGTTTCTCCTACTACGAGCAGTACTTC. The rearrangement uses TRBV5-1 and TRBJ2-7; D is undetermined. CDR3 length equals 14 residues. Germline CDR1 SGHRS, CDR2 YFSETQ. Trimming removed 4 bases from V and 3 bases from J, with 14 bases in between.

This clonotype was picked up many times. V usage is TRBV9 and J usage is TRBJ2-7, with D possibly called TRBD1 or TRBD2 (5 bases each). Germline loops: CDR1 SGDLS, CDR2 YYNGEE. The V end was cut by 0 bases, the J end by 0 bases, with 10 bases between. The CDR3 contains 15 residues. The CDR3 loop is CASSVGGASSYEQYF. The DNA of the CDR3 is TGTGCCAGCAGCGTAGGAGGGGCTAGCTCCTACGAGCAGTACTTC.

V gene TRBV19 combines with J gene TRBJ1-1; D is unresolved. V was clipped by 3 bases and J by 1 base, with 12 bases between them. Germline values: CDR1 LNHDA, CDR2 SQIVND (reference sequence). The CDR3 covers 15 residues. CDR3 loop: CASSIGVGENTEAFF. CDR3 sequence (DNA): TGTGCCAGTAGTATCGGCGTGGGAGAGAACACTGAAGCTTTCTTT.

The chain carries TRBV6-2 or TRBV6-3 and TRBJ2-7, with a weak D call TRBD2 (6 bases). The germline V gene has CDR1 MNHEY and CDR2 SVGEGT. This CDR3 comprises 14 residues. V gave up 4 bases and J gave up 6 bases, with 16 bases separating them. As DNA, the CDR3 is TGTGCCAGCAGTTCGGGGCTAGCGCCCAGCGAGCAGTACTTC. It is translated as CASSSGLAPSEQYF.

The chain has TRBV11-2 and TRBJ1-1; D gene ambiguous. Trimming shortened V by 5 bases and J by 4 bases, and 8 bases separated the two germline ends. There are 12 residues in the CDR3. Germline V gives CDR1 SGHAT, CDR2 FQNNGV. DNA for the CDR3: TGTGCCAGCAGCGGGCTGAGCACTGAAGCTTTCTTT. Protein product: CASSGLSTEAFF.

The V and J genes are TRBV6-2 or TRBV6-3 and TRBJ2-5; no firm D call. V was trimmed by 2 bases and J by 1 base, leaving 8 bases between them. The CDR3 contains 14 residues. Germline V gene lookup returns CDR1 MNHEY and CDR2 SVGEGT. CDR3 DNA sequence: TGTGCCAGCAGTTACCAAGGAATCCAAGAGACCCAGTACTTC. This encodes CASSYQGIQETQYF.

This chain links TRBV25-1 with TRBJ2-2, with 10 bases fitting TRBD2. Germline V gives CDR1 MGHDK, CDR2 SYGVNS. Trimming took 5 bases from V and 4 from J; bases not matched to a gene: 10. The CDR3 covers 17 residues. This CDR3 reads CASSLPLAGVPTGELFF. The CDR3, as DNA: TGTGCCAGCAGTTTGCCGCTAGCGGGAGTTCCCACCGGGGAGCTGTTTTTT.

At least ten counts were recorded for this clonotype. The chain joins TRBV7-2 to TRBJ1-2, with 7 bases identical to TRBD1. This CDR3 contains 14 residues. Germline assignment: CDR1 SGHTA and CDR2 FQGNSA. The V segment lost 4 bases and the J segment 6 bases; nucleotides outside the gene matches: 8. CDR3 protein: CASSSPGQSNGYTF. CDR3 sequence (DNA): TGTGCCAGCAGCTCACCGGGACAGTCGAATGGCTACACCTTC.

The sample holds a few counts of this clonotype. The V and J genes are TRBV12-3 or TRBV12-4 and TRBJ2-7, with 7 nucleotides matching TRBD1. This CDR3 region has 15 residues. V lost 6 bases and J lost 4; bases outside the gene matches: 12. CDR3: CASSQTWDSEYEQYF. The CDR3 bases are TGTGCCAGCAGCCAAACATGGGACAGCGAATACGAGCAGTACTTC.

The J gene is TRBJ2-5, the V gene TRBV7-3, with 14 nucleotides matching TRBD2. The J call may be wrong; the DNA end is better matched by TRBJ2-1. The germline CDR1 and CDR2 sequences are SGHTA and FQGTGA. This CDR3 is built from 15 residues. CDR3 bases: TGTGCCAGCAGCGTGACTAGCGGGAGGGCCAATGAGCAGTTCTTC. It translates to CASSVTSGRANEQFF.

The rearrangement joins TRBV12-3 or TRBV12-4 to TRBJ1-1; TRBD1 matches at 10 bases. There are 11 residues in the CDR3. With 7 bases clipped from V and 8 bases from J, the junction kept 1 base outside the gene matches. The CDR3 sequence: CASKGQGEAFF. The DNA for the CDR3 is TGTGCCAGCAAGGGACAGGGGGAAGCTTTCTTT.

The chain combines TRBV29-1 with TRBJ1-1; TRBD1 might be the D (5 bases). The CDR3 extends over 13 amino acids. With 8 bases removed from V and 1 base from J, the gap between germline ends came to 14 bases. Germline CDR1 and CDR2: SQVTM and ANQGSEA. CDR3 nucleotide sequence: TGCAGCTCCAGCGGGGGATGGAACACTGAAGCTTTCTTT. Encoded protein: CSSSGGWNTEAFF.

This chain links TRBV28 with TRBJ1-2; 9 positions agree with TRBD1. The V segment lost 9 bases and the J segment 8 bases; nucleotides outside the gene matches: 4. Germline loops: CDR1 MDHEN, CDR2 SYDVKM. The CDR3 runs to 11 residues. The CDR3 coding sequence is TGTGCCAGACAGGGGGCCGACGGCTACACCTTC. Protein product: CARQGADGYTF.

A word on this clonotype: This may be a read error: a much more frequent sequence differs by one nucleotide. The V gene is TRBV5-1, the J gene TRBJ2-7; the D gene could be TRBD1 or TRBD2 (6 bases each). CDR3 length: 15 residues. Trimming took off 4 bases at V and 0 bases at J, with 14 bases between the two ends. Germline V gene sequence: CDR1 SGHRS, CDR2 YFSETQ. CDR3 sequence (DNA): TGCGCCAGCAGCCCGGGGGCGACTAGCTCCTACGAGCAGTACTTC. Protein: CASSPGATSSYEQYF.

This clonotype was counted ten times or more. The chain is built from TRBV7-3 and TRBJ2-2, with D possibly being TRBD1 (6 bases). The CDR3 spans 15 residues. Trimming shortened V by 2 bases and J by 6 bases, and 13 bases separated the two germline ends. Germline V gives CDR1 SGHTA, CDR2 FQGTGA. In DNA, the CDR3 is TGTGCCAGCAGCTTAGGGCAGGGGAAGGCCGGGGAGCTGTTTTTT. It is translated as CASSLGQGKAGELFF.

V usage is TRBV28 and J usage is TRBJ2-7; the match to TRBD2 covers 12 bases. Losses at the gene ends were 6 bases for V and 0 bases for J; bases not matched to a gene: 6. The CDR3 runs 16 residues. The germline V gene has CDR1 MDHEN and CDR2 SYDVKM. The DNA of the CDR3 is TGTGCCAGCAGCCCGGGACTAGCGGGTAACTCCTACGAGCAGTACTTC. Protein: CASSPGLAGNSYEQYF.

The chain carries TRBV7-9 and TRBJ1-1; perhaps TRBD1 as D (5 bases). The V end was cut by 0 bases, the J end by 0 bases, with 11 bases between. This CDR3 has 16 amino acids. Germline loops: CDR1 SEHNR, CDR2 FQNEAQ (reference sequence). CDR3 protein: CASSLAGGFMNTEAFF. CDR3 nucleotide sequence: TGTGCCAGCAGCTTAGCCGGGGGATTCATGAACACTGAAGCTTTCTTT.

This chain links TRBV7-9 with TRBJ1-1; D not resolved. V was trimmed by 1 base and J by 0 bases, leaving 9 bases between them. The CDR3 loop spans 15 amino acids. Looked up from germline, CDR1 is SEHNR and CDR2 is FQNEAQ (reference sequence). The CDR3, as DNA: TGTGCCAGCAGCTTAGAGCGGGGAGTGAACACTGAAGCTTTCTTT. Translated, it gives CASSLERGVNTEAFF.

For this clonotype: This could be a read error, since a much larger clone is one nucleotide away. The rearrangement uses TRBV7-3 and TRBJ2-7; 7 nucleotides line up with TRBD1. Germline assignment: CDR1 SGHTA and CDR2 FQGTGA. CDR3 size: 13 residues. The junction had 5 bases not matched to a gene; V was cut back by 5 bases and J by 4 bases. This chain's CDR3 is CASSDAQGYEQYF. The CDR3 nucleotides are TGTGCCAGCAGCGACGCACAGGGGTACGAGCAGTACTTC.

The gene calls are TRBV18 and TRBJ2-5; 9 positions agree with TRBD1. Trimming cost V 8 bases and J 3 bases; bases outside gene matches: 7. Germline V gene data show CDR1 as KGHSH and CDR2 as LQKENI. The CDR3 totals 14 residues. The CDR3 region has the DNA TGTGCCAGCAGGGGACAGGGTATGGAAGAGACCCAGTACTTC. Translating it yields CASRGQGMEETQYF.

V gene TRBV19 combines with J gene TRBJ1-4, with D tentatively TRBD1 (6 bases). From germline, CDR1 is LNHDA and CDR2 SQIVND (reference sequence). V lost 9 bases and J 0 bases, leaving 17 bases between the germline ends. The CDR3 consists of 16 residues. This CDR3 reads CASQNGNRATNEKLFF. CDR3 DNA: TGTGCCAGCCAAAATGGGAACAGGGCAACTAATGAAAAACTGTTTTTT.

This clonotype was found a few times. V usage is TRBV6-6 and J usage is TRBJ1-3, with D possibly TRBD1 on 5 matching bases. This CDR3 contains 17 residues. Germline CDR1 and CDR2: MNHNY and SVGAGI (reference sequence). V dropped 0 bases and J dropped 0 bases, with 12 bases sitting between them. CDR3 protein: CASSYSTPGPSGNTIYF. For the CDR3, the DNA is TGTGCCAGCAGTTACTCGACCCCAGGGCCCTCTGGAAACACCATATATTTT.

J is TRBJ1-5 and V is TRBV20-1, with D perhaps matching TRBD1 (5 bases). The CDR3 totals 16 residues. The V gene lost 0 bases and the J gene lost 11 bases, with 23 bases spanning the gap. The germline CDR1 and CDR2 sequences are DFQATT and SNEGSKA (reference sequence). The CDR3 region has the DNA TGCAGTGCTAGAGATATCGGGACTAGCGGGAGTGAGACCCAGCATTTT. This sequence encodes CSARDIGTSGSETQHF.

This clonotype was counted many times. The V gene is TRBV6-5, the J gene TRBJ1-6, with D perhaps TRBD1 (5 bases). V was pared by 6 bases and J by 4 bases, with 10 bases between. Germline V CDR1 and CDR2: MNHEY, SVGAGI. This CDR3 has 14 amino acids. The DNA for the CDR3 is TGTGCCAGCAGGCCAGGGAGGTATAATTCACCCCTCCACTTT. The encoded protein is CASRPGRYNSPLHF.

V usage is TRBV11-2 and J usage is TRBJ1-1; possibly TRBD1 for D (5 bases). Trimming cost V 0 bases and J 6 bases, with 8 bases left between them. Per germline, CDR1 SGHAT and CDR2 FQNNGV. The CDR3 totals 13 residues. The chain's CDR3 is CASSLEGGSEAFF. DNA of the CDR3: TGTGCCAGCAGCTTAGAGGGGGGGTCTGAAGCTTTCTTT. Based on the CDR3 plus reference TRBV11-2 and TRBJ1-1, the full variable domain is EAGVAQSPRYKIIEKRQSVAFWCNPISGHATLYWYQQILGQGPKLLIQFQNNGVVDDSQLPKDRFSAERLKGVDSTLKIQPAKLEDSAVYLCASSLEGGSEAFFGQGTRLTVV.

This clonotype was counted between two and nine times. The chain is built from TRBV20-1 and TRBJ1-1; a possible D gene is TRBD1 (6 bases). This CDR3 has 15 residues. Trimming shortened V by 0 bases and J by 11 bases, and 22 bases separated the two germline ends. Germline loops: CDR1 DFQATT, CDR2 SNEGSKA (reference sequence). The DNA of the CDR3 is TGCAGTGCTAGAGACGGATCTGTACAGGGTCCCGGGGCTTTCTTT. Translated: CSARDGSVQGPGAFF.